One and the same sample provided the 31 T cell receptor beta chains below, sequenced in a study of resident and recirculating memory T cells in vitiligo. The table came from immunoSEQ multiplex PCR; TCRdb's copy has only in-frame clones and leaves some out. The sample consists of 40,000 to 45,000 clones, about nine tenths of them appearing once. Sequenced input: blood. These receptors were obtained from a male donor with vitiligo.

V is TRBV19 and J is TRBJ1-2, with unresolved D. V was pared by 3 bases and J by 4 bases, with 21 bases between. The length of the CDR3 is 17 residues. CDR1 and CDR2 (germline): LNHDA, SQIVND (reference sequence). The chain's CDR3 is CASSIAPIPGTSYGYTF. CDR3 in DNA: TGTGCCAGTAGTATTGCTCCCATCCCAGGTACCTCCTATGGCTACACCTTC. Looking up the rest from reference TRBV19 and TRBJ1-2 gives the full variable domain: DGGITQSPKYLFRKEGQNVTLSCEQNLNHDAMYWYRQDPGQGLRLIYYSQIVNDFQKGDIAEGYSVSREKKESFPLTVTSAQKNPTAFYLCASSIAPIPGTSYGYTFGSGTRLTVV.

The CDR3 spells CASSLDGGGGEKLFF. The CDR3 bases are TGTGCCAGCAGCTTAGATGGGGGAGGCGGTGAAAAACTGTTTTTT. This chain connects TRBV7-8 to TRBJ1-4; D is perhaps TRBD1 (5 bases). Between the trimmed V and J ends, which lost 1 base and 7 bases, there was a span of 13 bases. CDR1 and CDR2 (germline): SGHVS, FQNEAQ. This CDR3 has 15 amino acids.

The J gene is TRBJ1-1, the V gene TRBV7-9, with TRBD1 as a possible D gene (6 bases). Trimming took off 5 bases at V and 1 base at J, with 20 bases between the two ends. Germline CDR1 reads SEHNR; CDR2 reads FQNEAQ (reference sequence). CDR3 length: 17 amino acids. The CDR3 sequence is CASSRRPAGVGNTEAFF. DNA of the CDR3: TGTGCCAGCAGCCGCAGACCGGCAGGGGTAGGGAACACTGAAGCTTTCTTT.

CDR3 coding DNA: TGTGCCAGCAAACGTATGAGGGAGAGCGGATGGACCCAGTACTTC. As protein: CASKRMRESGWTQYF. The chain is built from TRBV6-1 and TRBJ2-5, with a possible D match to TRBD2 (5 bases). The ends were cut back, 7 bases at V and 7 bases at J, with 22 bases in the middle. The CDR3 runs 15 residues. CDR1 is MNHNS and CDR2 is SASEGT in the germline V gene.

The rearrangement links TRBV5-4 to TRBJ1-4, with D maybe TRBD1 (6 bases). Germline CDR1 SGHNT, CDR2 YYREEE (reference sequence). The CDR3 runs to 14 residues. V was shortened by 1 base and J by 3 bases, with 7 bases between the two germline ends. CDR3 loop: CASSLRQANEKLFF. Here the CDR3 DNA reads TGTGCCAGCAGCTTGAGACAGGCTAATGAAAAACTGTTTTTT.

The rearrangement joins TRBV6-1 to TRBJ1-2, with D hard to call. CDR1 and CDR2 from the germline V gene are MNHNS and SASEGT. The CDR3 contains 12 residues. Trimming removed 1 base at V and 7 bases at J, with 7 bases between. The CDR3 bases are TGTGCCAGCAGTGAAGTAGTTTTTGGCTACACCTTC. It yields the protein CASSEVVFGYTF.

V and J are TRBV7-2 and TRBJ1-1; 9 nucleotides line up with TRBD1. The CDR3 length is 15 residues. Germline CDR1 is SGHTA and CDR2 is FQGNSA. V was pared by 4 bases and J by 5 bases, with 8 bases of the junction left unmatched. CDR3 residues: CASSSGDRGVTEAFF. The CDR3 bases are TGTGCCAGCAGCTCGGGCGACAGGGGGGTAACTGAAGCTTTCTTT.

This chain connects TRBV5-6 to TRBJ2-5; D gene ambiguous. Near its end, the DNA agrees better with TRBJ2-7, so the J call may be wrong. Germline values: CDR1 SGHDT, CDR2 YYEEEE. The CDR3 consists of 12 residues. Written as DNA, the CDR3 is TGTGCCAGCAGCTTGGCCGACTACGAGCAGTACTTC. It yields the protein CASSLADYEQYF.

This clone was detected a few times. The chain is built from TRBV10-3 and TRBJ1-4; D may be TRBD1 (5 bases). V was trimmed by 10 bases and J by 0 bases, leaving 18 bases between them. This CDR3 contains 16 residues. Germline V gene lookup returns CDR1 ENHRY and CDR2 SYGVKD. In DNA, the CDR3 is TGTGCCAGCAGCCAAGACAGTTTCTCAACTAATGAAAAACTGTTTTTT. As protein: CASSQDSFSTNEKLFF.

The rearrangement links TRBV5-4 to TRBJ2-7; TRBD1 matches 12 bases. CDR3 length: 15 amino acids. Trimming removed 0 bases from V and 9 bases from J; junction bases left unmatched: 7. Germline V gene sequence: CDR1 SGHNT, CDR2 YYREEE (reference sequence). CDR3 region: CASSLDGTGGWGQYF. Written as DNA, the CDR3 is TGTGCCAGCAGCTTGGACGGGACAGGGGGCTGGGGGCAGTACTTC.

This clone has more than one count but fewer than ten. The gene calls are TRBV7-2 and TRBJ1-4; D unresolved. Germline lookup yields CDR1 SGHTA and CDR2 FQGNSA. Trimming took 1 base from V and 10 from J, leaving 7 bases between them. The CDR3 totals 12 residues. The CDR3 sequence is CASSLGPGKLFF. The CDR3 DNA sequence: TGTGCCAGCAGCTTAGGGCCAGGAAAACTGTTTTTT.

The chain carries TRBV7-2 and TRBJ1-2; D gene ambiguous. The V and J ends lost 1 base and 0 bases respectively, with 9 bases between them. The CDR3 is made up of 15 amino acids. From germline, CDR1 is SGHTA and CDR2 FQGNSA. Here the CDR3 reads CASSLDARANYGYTF. As DNA, the CDR3 is TGTGCCAGCAGCTTAGATGCGAGAGCTAACTATGGCTACACCTTC.

This clone was observed a single time. CDR3 DNA sequence: TGTGCCAGCAGCTCCGGACAGGGGCGAGAAAAACTGTTTTTT. It is translated as CASSSGQGREKLFF. The chain uses TRBV7-8 and TRBJ1-4; TRBD1 aligns across 9 bases. CDR3 length: 14 residues. V trimming: 4 bases; J trimming: 8 bases; junction bases outside the gene matches: 5. The germline V gene has CDR1 SGHVS and CDR2 FQNEAQ.

This chain connects TRBV7-9 to TRBJ2-3; 11 bases align to TRBD2. V dropped 4 bases and J dropped 2; count of bases not matched to a gene: 5. The CDR3 is 16 amino acids. The germline V gene has CDR1 SEHNR and CDR2 FQNEAQ (reference sequence). CDR3 nucleotide sequence: TGTGCCAGCAGCTCCCAACTAGCGGGGGACACAGATACGCAGTATTTT. Translation: CASSSQLAGDTDTQYF. Supplemented by reference TRBV7-9 and TRBJ2-3, the full variable domain reads DTGVSQNPRHKITKRGQNVTFRCDPISEHNRLYWYRQTLGQGPEFLTYFQNEAQLEKSRLLSDRFSAERPKGSFSTLEIQRTEQGDSAMYLCASSSQLAGDTDTQYFGPGTRLTVL.

V gene TRBV2 combines with J gene TRBJ2-5; tentative D call: TRBD2 (5 bases). Between the trimmed V and J ends, which lost 5 bases and 2 bases, there was a span of 9 bases. This CDR3 comprises 13 residues. Per the germline V gene, CDR1 is SNHLY and CDR2 is FYNNEI. The DNA for the CDR3 is TGTGCCAGCAGTACAGAGCGGCAAGAGACCCAGTACTTC. Residues: CASSTERQETQYF.

The chain is built from TRBV10-2 and TRBJ2-1, with TRBD2 matching 11 bases. The V gene end was trimmed by 6 bases and the J gene end by 5 bases; junction bases not matched to a gene: 3. The CDR3 loop spans 14 amino acids. Germline V lookup: CDR1 WSHSY, CDR2 SAAADI. CDR3 bases: TGCGCCAGCAGCGGGACTAGCGGAAACAATGAGCAGTTCTTC. This codes for CASSGTSGNNEQFF.

V usage is TRBV2 and J usage is TRBJ2-7, with 9 nucleotides matching TRBD1. Trimming at V came to 4 bases and at J to 6 bases, leaving 4 bases not matched to a gene. Germline lookup yields CDR1 SNHLY and CDR2 FYNNEI. This CDR3 contains 13 residues. The CDR3 coding sequence is TGTGCCAGCAGTGGGGACAGGGCATCCGAGCAGTACTTC. It yields the protein CASSGDRASEQYF.

This chain joins TRBV19 and TRBJ2-7, with D hard to call. V dropped 9 bases and J dropped 4 bases, with 19 bases sitting between them. The CDR3 has 14 amino acids. Per germline, CDR1 LNHDA and CDR2 SQIVND (reference sequence). This chain's CDR3 is CASHWSELNYEQYF. CDR3 DNA sequence: TGTGCCAGCCATTGGTCGGAGTTAAATTACGAGCAGTACTTC. The full variable domain, with the rest looked up from reference TRBV19 and TRBJ2-7, is DGGITQSPKYLFRKEGQNVTLSCEQNLNHDAMYWYRQDPGQGLRLIYYSQIVNDFQKGDIAEGYSVSREKKESFPLTVTSAQKNPTAFYLCASHWSELNYEQYFGPGTRLTVT.

The V call is TRBV30, the J call TRBJ2-1, with 12 bases matching TRBD2. The CDR3 consists of 15 residues. The junction had 8 bases not matched to a gene; V was cut back by 4 bases and J by 7 bases. Germline CDR1 is GTSNPN and CDR2 is SVGIG (reference sequence). The CDR3 bases are TGTGCCTGGACTAGCGGGGGGGCCCATCTTAATGAGCAGTTCTTC. It encodes CAWTSGGAHLNEQFF.

This clone was counted between two and nine times. J is TRBJ1-2 and V is TRBV9; D is unresolved. Germline assignment: CDR1 SGDLS and CDR2 YYNGEE. Trimming cost V 3 bases and J 2 bases, with 11 bases left between them. CDR3 length: 14 residues. In DNA form, the CDR3 reads TGTGCCAGCAGCGCCTCGGGTCTCAACTATGGCTACACCTTC. The encoded protein is CASSASGLNYGYTF.

The chain couples TRBV7-2 to TRBJ2-7; D is possibly TRBD2 (5 bases). The CDR3 extends over 13 amino acids. V lost 5 bases and J 6 bases, leaving 14 bases between the germline ends. Germline loops: CDR1 SGHTA, CDR2 FQGNSA. CDR3 region: CASSQHRGSEQYF. The CDR3, as DNA: TGTGCCAGCAGCCAACACCGGGGATCCGAGCAGTACTTC.

This chain joins TRBV5-4 and TRBJ2-2; tentatively, D is TRBD2 (5 bases). V lost 0 bases and J 4 bases, leaving 13 bases between the germline ends. The CDR3 sequence is 16 residues long. Germline CDR1 is SGHNT and CDR2 is YYREEE (reference sequence). CDR3 in amino acids: CASSLGGSVLTGELFF. CDR3 DNA: TGTGCCAGCAGCTTGGGCGGGTCAGTTCTCACCGGGGAGCTGTTTTTT.

The chain employs TRBV4-2 and TRBJ1-2; 7 bases are a match to TRBD1. J lost 8 bases, V lost 4 bases, and 10 bases had no gene match. Germline lookup yields CDR1 LGHNA and CDR2 YNFKEQ. This CDR3 comprises 14 residues. In DNA form, the CDR3 reads TGTGCCAGCAGCCTTTCCGGGACAGACAAAGGCTACACCTTC. This codes for CASSLSGTDKGYTF.

The rearrangement uses TRBV29-1 and TRBJ2-3; D call uncertain. V lost 4 bases and J 6 bases, leaving 5 bases between the germline ends. Germline CDR1 is SQVTM and CDR2 is ANQGSEA. This CDR3 region has 10 residues. CDR3 bases: TGCAGCGTTGCAGTGGATACGCAGTATTTT. It yields the protein CSVAVDTQYF.

The chain carries TRBV19 and TRBJ2-5; a weak D match, TRBD2 (5 bases). CDR1 and CDR2 (germline): LNHDA, SQIVND (reference sequence). There are 14 residues in the CDR3. The V end was cut by 8 bases, the J end by 2 bases, with 15 bases between. The CDR3 DNA reads TGTGCCAGTCAGAGGGATTCCCGACAAGAGACCCAGTACTTC. Its protein product is CASQRDSRQETQYF.

This clone has a single count. The rearrangement links TRBV7-2 to TRBJ1-1; the match to TRBD1 covers 10 bases. CDR3 length: 15 residues. The trim removed 6 bases at V and 11 bases at J, leaving 15 bases unmatched. Germline V gene lookup returns CDR1 SGHTA and CDR2 FQGNSA. The CDR3 region is CASSERQGALGGAFF. CDR3 nucleotides: TGTGCCAGCAGTGAAAGACAGGGGGCTTTAGGTGGGGCTTTCTTT.

The gene calls are TRBV4-3 and TRBJ2-5, with D tentatively TRBD1 (6 bases). The CDR3 loop spans 15 amino acids. V lost 0 bases to trimming and J lost 4 bases, with 12 bases between them. The germline V gene has CDR1 LGHNA and CDR2 YSLEER. Here the CDR3 DNA reads TGCGCCAGCAGCCAAGATAACAGGGCCCCAGAGACCCAGTACTTC. Amino acids: CASSQDNRAPETQYF.

The CDR3 DNA reads as TGTGCCAGCAGCCAAGGCCTTGTTAGCGGTGGGACCGGGGAGCTGTTTTTT. This sequence encodes CASSQGLVSGGTGELFF. The chain has TRBV14 and TRBJ2-2; D is perhaps TRBD2 (6 bases). Germline CDR1 and CDR2: SGHDN and FVKESK. This CDR3 spans 17 amino acids. V was cut by 1 base and J by 5 bases, with 17 bases left in between.

This chain joins TRBV25-1 and TRBJ2-5, with 7 bases aligning to TRBD2. Germline V gene lookup returns CDR1 MGHDK and CDR2 SYGVNS. The CDR3 length is 13 residues. Trimming removed 4 bases from V and 1 base from J; junction bases left unmatched: 0. CDR3 protein: CASSGGSQETQYF. The DNA for the CDR3 is TGTGCCAGCAGTGGCGGGAGCCAAGAGACCCAGTACTTC.

This clone was detected once. The genes are TRBV11-3 and TRBJ1-5; 9 nucleotides match TRBD1. J was trimmed by 6 bases and V by 4 bases; bases with no gene match: 22. Germline CDR1 is SGHNT and CDR2 is YENEEA. The CDR3 has 20 amino acids. CDR3 residues: CASSSQGQGPCVGGGQPQHF. CDR3 sequence (DNA): TGTGCCAGCAGCTCTCAGGGACAGGGCCCTTGTGTGGGGGGTGGTCAGCCCCAGCATTTT.

The V gene is TRBV5-4, the J gene TRBJ2-7; 10 bases align to TRBD1. The CDR3 has 15 amino acids. Germline V CDR1 and CDR2: SGHNT, YYREEE (reference sequence). Trimming cost V 5 bases and J 11 bases; bases outside gene matches: 16. The CDR3 loop reads CASRAETGGVGGEYF. CDR3 bases: TGTGCCAGCAGGGCAGAGACAGGGGGCGTGGGTGGGGAGTACTTC.